The T cell receptor (beta chain) under discussion was sequenced for a study of CD4 T cells in relation to SARS-CoV-2 and coronaviruses. The overall study: No peptide or an HIV-1 Nef peptide pool served as negative control. Study findings and constraints: In around 60% of donors, memory CD4+ clonotypes crossrecognized SARS-CoV-2 and at least one common cold coronavirus spike.

Only in-frame clones appear in the TCRdb table, and some are missing; sequencing was by immunoSEQ multiplex PCR. The profile shows approximately 20,000 clones, 76% of them singletons. Before the COVID-19 pandemic, during about 2010-2019, CD4+ T cells were taken from unexposed donors. After more than eight days of culture, CD4+ T cells were isolated. Testing used SARS-CoV-2 S/N and four cold-coronavirus spikes on unexposed-donor CD4+ T cells, cells permitting. About this clone itself: Its target is unknown.

Germline V gene lookup returns CDR1 GTSNPN and CDR2 SVGIG (reference sequence). This CDR3 region has 15 residues. V lost 0 bases and J lost 1; bases outside the gene matches: 1. This sequence originates from a human donor in good health. Sequenced material: CD4+ T cells from PBMCs, cultured in vitro. This chain joins TRBV30 and TRBJ2-3, with 10 bases that match TRBD2. CDR3: CAWSVGLAGTDTQYF. Here the CDR3 DNA reads TGTGCCTGGAGTGTCGGACTAGCGGGCACAGATACGCAGTATTTT.